A single T cell receptor (beta chain) is shown here with its context. The antigen remains undetermined. Donors were healthy Caucasian individuals from Russia aged roughly 6 to 95. Approximately 9.1 milliliters was the volume of peripheral blood drawn from each donor. The V gene's germline CDR1 is SGHRS and CDR2 YFSETQ. The CDR3 is 18 residues long. V was pared by 5 bases and J by 4 bases, with 13 bases of the junction left unmatched. This sample was included in a study of blood T cells in healthy people across ages. Broader study findings: Roughly linearly, TCR beta diversity per million T cells fell as age increased.

Together with a sample-barcoded 5' primer, a J-beta primer mix was included in a second PCR lasting 7 to 11 cycles. Via MiXCR, TCRdb re-called the 5' RACE reads, giving one row per CDR3 protein. The data show 550,000 to 750,000 distinct CDR3 sequences, 20% to 25% seen once. The chain couples TRBV5-1 to TRBJ2-2; 11 bases are a match to TRBD1. This receptor was taken from a man in his sixties or seventies in good health. The sequenced sample was blood. The CDR3 DNA is TGCGCCAGCAGTTCCACACCATCCGGGACAGGGGGCACCGGGGAGCTGTTTTTT. It specifies CASSSTPSGTGGTGELFF.